This record concerns one T cell receptor beta chain sequence. Only a few counts were recorded for this clonotype. Which antigen it targets is not known. No much larger clonotype is one base removed from it; base qualities were not supplied. The data derive from a study of T cell repertoires in cytomegalovirus infection (dated by TCRdb to between 2019 and 2020). As for the study more broadly: Alongside well-studied HLA-B-restricted epitopes, the peptide stimulations were aimed at recently identified HLA-C-restricted CMV epitopes, whose presentation resists viral immunomodulation. The HLA type of each donor mattered for the analysis, because public TCR beta signatures pointed to carriage of CMV infection along with the matching HLA type.

Sequencing was carried out with an Illumina HiSeq 1500. TCRdb applied fastp at Q25 and MiXCR to the public reads, then kept only in-frame beta chains. Each record represents a unique CDR3 protein, reported with the most common genes and DNA among its rows. This sample lists about 770,000 distinct CDR3 sequences; around 29% were detected once. Around 13% of the sample is held by the ten biggest clonotypes. The CDR3 runs 15 residues from the cysteine to the phenylalanine. Only CDR3 DNA remains: 45 bases, in frame from the first base. The junction shows trimming of 5 bases on V and 3 bases on J, plus 13 bases between the germline ends. The germline V gene (reference sequence) gives CDR1 as MNHEY and CDR2 as SMNVEV. What the research found in general, with its limitations: In both this cohort and an independent roughly 330-donor cohort, the cumulative frequency of public TCR beta family members distinguished carriers of CMV infection plus the relevant HLA type. The ex vivo response was dominated by HLA-C-restricted CMV-specific TCR beta clonotypes, and the single most frequent clonotype in two of eight donors was supplied by these HLA-C-restricted clonotypes.

The treatment or condition label corresponds to: in vitro stimulation with specific CMV peptide epitopes to enrich CMV-specific T cells. Recombination connected TRBV27 to TRBJ1-4, with an unclear D gene assignment. Here the sequenced sample was cultured CD8+ T cells from PBMCs, taken from culture after CMV antigen stimulation. This sequence originates from a human donor in good health (CMV status not recorded). Some clones in this sample may be carry-over from other donors' samples. The DNA sequence reads TGTGCCAGCAGTCTTCAGACACGGCCTAATGAAAAACTGTTTTTT. The encoded protein is CASSLQTRPNEKLFF.